This TCR beta chain was retrieved from a study of blood T cell repertoires in COVID-19. Study-level information: The United States, Italy and Spain provided the acute and convalescent COVID-19 samples. Sources were T cells, B-cell-depleted T cells, or PBMCs; the material itself was cDNA or gDNA.

This CDR3 has 13 residues. Germline V gene lookup returns CDR1 SGHTA and CDR2 FQGNSA. V lost 5 bases, J lost 9 bases, and 14 bases lay in between. In the authors' methods: It was from reference gene primer amplification that nucleated cell counts were estimated. TCRdb's copy holds only in-frame clones and misses some; the assay was immunoSEQ multiplex PCR. The V and J calls and the clone size are those of that table, but D and trimming were determined from the DNA. The profile shows about 270,000 clones, approximately 82% of them singletons. This clone was detected only once. The sequence came from a woman under 30 with acute or convalescent COVID-19. The chain links TRBV7-2 to TRBJ2-4; the D is unclear. The sequencing input was peripheral blood. As DNA, the CDR3 is TGTGCCAGCAGCCCGGGTACCCTCGGCATTCAGTACTTC. Its translation: CASSPGTLGIQYF.